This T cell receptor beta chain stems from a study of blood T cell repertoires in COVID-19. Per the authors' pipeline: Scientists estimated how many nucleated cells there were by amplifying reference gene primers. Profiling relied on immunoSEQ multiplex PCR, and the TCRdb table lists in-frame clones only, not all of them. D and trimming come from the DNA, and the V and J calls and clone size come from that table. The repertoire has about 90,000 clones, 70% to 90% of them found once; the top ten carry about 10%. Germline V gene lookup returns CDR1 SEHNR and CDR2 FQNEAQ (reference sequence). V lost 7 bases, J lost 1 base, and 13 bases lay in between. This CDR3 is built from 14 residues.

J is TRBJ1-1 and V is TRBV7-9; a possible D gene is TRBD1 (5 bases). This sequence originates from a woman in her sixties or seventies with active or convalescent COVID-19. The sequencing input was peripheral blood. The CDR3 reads CASKGSRQNTEAFF. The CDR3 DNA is TGTGCCAGCAAGGGGTCGAGGCAGAACACTGAAGCTTTCTTT. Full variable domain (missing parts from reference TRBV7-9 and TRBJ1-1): DTGVSQNPRHKITKRGQNVTFRCDPISEHNRLYWYRQTLGQGPEFLTYFQNEAQLEKSRLLSDRFSAERPKGSFSTLEIQRTEQGDSAMYLCASKGSRQNTEAFFGQGTRLTVV.